A selection of T cell receptor beta chains follows, all from one sample in a study of a mutant IDH1 vaccine in newly diagnosed glioma. The table came from immunoSEQ multiplex PCR; TCRdb's copy has only in-frame clones and leaves some out. The repertoire includes approximately 35,000 clones, more than 85% of them detected once, and around 5% sits in the top ten. This material consisted of PBMCs, taken from a glioma patient treated with radiotherapy, temozolomide or both. All receptors derive from a woman in her thirties or forties with glioma. CDR3s leave out the opening cysteine and the closing phenylalanine or tryptophan. Fields, in order: V gene, CDR3 protein.

TRBV5-1 | ASSIVPPDTQY
TRBV30 | AWGDGQYTEAF
TRBV5-1 | ASSRKGDTEAF
TRBV15 | ATSPRDRVGEPQH
TRBV5-1 | ASLDVSTYEQY
TRBV7-8 | ASSLPGWENTEAF
TRBV9 | ASSSSTSPNTGELF
TRBV28 | ASSLYTSGNTIY
TRBV5-1 | ASSLSHAPGTDTQY
TRBV2 | ASRPQAGVNEQF
TRBV14 | ASSLTLSTEAF
TRBV10-2 | ASSEFPPTGVYEQY
TRBV27 | ASRSLGQDLEHGYT
TRBV6-6 | ASTAWGPNTGELF
TRBV5-4 | ASSYGLAGEEEAKNIQY
TRBV11-2 | ASTEGGASGELF
TRBV6-6 | ATKDRDGTEAF
TRBV5-6 | ASSLMGVSNQPQH
TRBV30 | AWSRLSSYNEQF
TRBV10-2 | ASSPSGGTDTQY
TRBV6-5 | ASSADRDQPQH
TRBV4-2 | ASSRGVRGLEGGTEAF
TRBV2 | ASSAGAASTDTQY
TRBV10-3 | AISPRSESAQH
TRBV7-9 | ASSFGSHGYT
TRBV6-5 | ASSYSGRANSPLH
TRBV18 | ASSPVRAGGRSGNTIY
TRBV5-4 | ASSKGQGVNTEAF
TRBV2 | ASRGTAGNTIY
TRBV5-1 | ASSLVDTNSPLH
TRBV30 | AWSVRAGGPGEQF
TRBV6-5 | ASTKPGSDAQY
TRBV28 | ASSDRRDRVYSNQPQH
TRBV28 | ASSLTGGQPQH
TRBV28 | ATKQKGVYGLF
TRBV29-1 | SGQRGGTDTQY
TRBV2 | ASSLTSGRGEQY